This is a list of T cell receptor beta chains from one sample in a study of cytomegalovirus exposure and HLA in healthy donors. Data came from immunoSEQ multiplex PCR; TCRdb stores just in-frame clones and leaves some out. The sample consists of 170,000 or so clones, around 83% of them appearing once. Specimen: PBMCs. These receptors originate from a man aged 50 to 60 in good health and CMV-seropositive. CDR3s include the opening cysteine and the closing phenylalanine or tryptophan. The order of the fields is V gene, clone size, J gene, D gene, CDR3 protein, CDR3 DNA. A D gene is named only where the DNA matches it firmly. A clone size is listed for some rows: how often the clone was seen (once, few, many), or a class if it is expanded.

TRBV4-1	NA	TRBJ2-1	NA	CASSQVQANEQFF	TGCGCCAGCAGCCAAGTGCAGGCCAATGAGCAGTTCTTC
TRBV5-4	NA	TRBJ2-7	NA	CASTIGGDSYEQYF	TGTGCCAGCACCATAGGGGGGGACTCCTACGAGCAGTACTTC
TRBV6-5	NA	TRBJ2-2	TRBD2	CASSYLSGRITGELFF	TGTGCCAGCAGTTACCTTAGCGGGAGGATTACCGGGGAGCTGTTTTTT
TRBV29-1	NA	TRBJ2-7	NA	CSVEKPGRNEQYF	TGCAGCGTTGAAAAACCAGGGAGGAACGAGCAGTACTTC
TRBV6-6	NA	TRBJ1-4	NA	CASSQGWGNEKLFF	TGTGCCAGCAGCCAGGGGTGGGGGAATGAAAAACTGTTTTTT
TRBV5-1	NA	TRBJ2-7	TRBD1	CASSGGQTYEQYF	TGCGCCAGCAGTGGGGGACAGACCTACGAGCAGTACTTC
TRBV28	NA	TRBJ2-2	TRBD1	CASSPGQVYTGELFF	TGTGCCAGCAGCCCGGGACAGGTCTACACCGGGGAGCTGTTTTTT
TRBV6-5	NA	TRBJ1-1	TRBD1	CASSRTTGGYTEAFF	TGTGCCAGCAGTCGAACTACAGGGGGGTACACTGAAGCTTTCTTT
TRBV4-1	NA	TRBJ1-1	TRBD1	CASSHRDREVTEAFF	TGCGCCAGCAGCCACAGGGACAGGGAGGTCACTGAAGCTTTCTTT
TRBV7-8	once	TRBJ2-3	TRBD2	CASSLLAGGPADTQYF	TGTGCCAGCAGCTTATTAGCGGGGGGGCCGGCAGATACGCAGTATTTT
TRBV7-9	few	TRBJ1-1	TRBD1	CAEGVPTGANTEAFF	TGTGCGGAGGGGGTCCCGACAGGGGCTAACACTGAAGCTTTCTTT
TRBV19	NA	TRBJ2-3	NA	CASSIVAAPSWRDTQYF	TGTGCCAGTAGTATCGTGGCGGCGCCTTCGTGGAGAGATACGCAGTATTTT
TRBV19	NA	TRBJ1-1	NA	CASSIARTVKNTEAFF	TGTGCCAGTAGTATAGCGAGGACAGTTAAGAACACTGAAGCTTTCTTT
TRBV2	NA	TRBJ1-3	NA	CASTLTRSGNTIYF	TGTGCCAGCACTCTGACAAGGTCTGGAAACACCATATATTTT
TRBV19	NA	TRBJ1-2	NA	CASSMRHYNYGYTF	TGTGCCAGTAGTATGAGGCACTATAACTATGGCTACACCTTC
TRBV11-2	NA	TRBJ2-7	NA	CASSLEDGGRSYEQYF	TGTGCCAGCAGCTTAGAGGACGGCGGGCGCTCCTACGAGCAGTACTTC
TRBV7-2	NA	TRBJ2-3	NA	CASSFVSGSQDTQYF	TGTGCCAGCAGCTTTGTCTCAGGTTCACAAGATACGCAGTATTTT
TRBV18	NA	TRBJ1-1	TRBD1	CASSPPRTGNRNTEAFF	TGTGCCAGCTCACCTCCCAGGACAGGGAATAGAAACACTGAAGCTTTCTTT
TRBV25-1	NA	TRBJ1-1	NA	CASSDYGEGGTEAFF	TGTGCCAGCAGTGACTACGGGGAAGGAGGCACTGAAGCTTTCTTT
TRBV14	NA	TRBJ2-1	TRBD2	CASSQDTSGSYDNEQFF	TGTGCCAGCAGCCAAGATACTAGCGGGAGTTATGACAATGAGCAGTTCTTC
TRBV18	NA	TRBJ1-5	TRBD1	CASSPGQGMQPQHF	TGTGCCAGCTCACCGGGACAGGGTATGCAGCCCCAGCATTTT
TRBV6-5	few	TRBJ1-5	TRBD1	CASTPDRGLDQPQHF	TGTGCCAGCACCCCAGACAGGGGGCTTGATCAGCCCCAGCATTTT
TRBV9	NA	TRBJ1-1	NA	CASSVRQGLDTEAFF	TGTGCCAGCAGCGTACGTCAGGGTCTAGACACTGAAGCTTTCTTT
TRBV2	NA	TRBJ2-7	NA	CASRYQGRDTYEQYF	TGTGCCAGCAGGTACCAGGGACGGGACACCTACGAGCAGTACTTC
TRBV7-3	NA	TRBJ2-1	TRBD1	CASSLWGQGYNEQFF	TGTGCCAGCAGCTTATGGGGACAGGGGTACAATGAGCAGTTCTTC
TRBV6-5	NA	TRBJ1-2	TRBD1	CASRAATGSGSGYTF	TGTGCCAGCAGGGCCGCGACAGGGTCTGGTAGTGGCTACACCTTC
TRBV5-4	NA	TRBJ1-2	TRBD1	CASSTKQGSWGYTF	TGTGCCAGCAGCACAAAACAGGGGAGTTGGGGCTACACCTTC
TRBV6-1	few	TRBJ2-5	TRBD1	CASGGTGQETQYF	TGTGCCAGCGGGGGGACAGGCCAAGAGACCCAGTACTTC
TRBV2	NA	TRBJ2-2	NA	CASSESPGYTGELFF	TGTGCCAGCAGTGAATCGCCGGGGTACACCGGGGAGCTGTTTTTT
TRBV5-8	NA	TRBJ2-3	TRBD2	CASSLSLAGTDTQYF	TGTGCCAGCAGCTTATCACTAGCGGGCACAGATACGCAGTATTTT
TRBV7-2	NA	TRBJ2-3	TRBD2	CASSLGGTSGSRGNTQYF	TGTGCCAGCAGCTTGGGGGGGACTAGCGGGAGTCGGGGGAATACGCAGTATTTT
TRBV6-5	NA	TRBJ1-2	NA	CASSPGGNYGYTF	TGTGCCAGCAGCCCGGGGGGCAACTATGGCTACACCTTC
TRBV6-1	NA	TRBJ1-1	NA	CASSEVFRGAEAFF	TGTGCCAGCAGTGAAGTCTTCCGGGGGGCTGAAGCTTTCTTT
TRBV29-1	NA	TRBJ2-7	TRBD2	CSVAGGGTDEQYF	TGCAGCGTTGCCGGGGGGGGTACCGACGAGCAGTACTTC
TRBV7-8	once	TRBJ1-2	TRBD1	CASSTADRLWANYGYTF	TGTGCCAGCAGCACCGCGGACAGGCTCTGGGCTAACTATGGCTACACCTTC
TRBV18	NA	TRBJ1-5	NA	CASSLDRDQPQHF	TGTGCCAGCTCACTGGACAGAGATCAGCCCCAGCATTTT
TRBV10-2	NA	TRBJ1-4	TRBD1	CASTGTVGSEKLFF	TGCGCCAGCACCGGGACAGTGGGGAGTGAAAAACTGTTTTTT
TRBV7-2	NA	TRBJ2-7	TRBD2	CASSLEASGVREQYF	TGTGCCAGCAGCTTAGAGGCTAGCGGGGTGCGGGAGCAGTACTTC
TRBV6-5	once	TRBJ2-5	NA	CASSTGVQQETQYF	TGTGCCAGCAGTACCGGGGTCCAGCAAGAGACCCAGTACTTC